This T cell receptor beta chain was sequenced during a study of cytomegalovirus exposure and HLA in healthy donors. A remark on this clone: Antigen: not known.

PCR primers comprised 60 Vbeta and 13 Jbeta primers. Authors' data handling: Later, some 75 million unique TCR beta chains were counted in an analysis, and about 12 million of them were shared. Sequenced by immunoSEQ multiplex PCR; TCRdb stores in-frame clones only, minus some. The V and J calls and clone size were taken over from that table, and D and trimming were inferred from the DNA. The table shows 130,000 or so clones, with around 77% occurring only once. Study observations and caveats: The authors confirmed in vitro that a few CMV-associated chains were specific for CMV antigens. Across HLA loci, a later analysis found differing TCR association rates, with DRB1 most and HLA-C fewest. Later analysis identified several of the most significant clusters that appeared linked to common viral pathogens.

The CDR3 length is 13 residues. Trimming removed 5 bases from V and 1 base from J, with 6 bases in between. Germline CDR1 and CDR2: SEHNR and FQNEAQ (reference sequence). The chain employs TRBV7-9 and TRBJ1-5; TRBD1 might be the D (6 bases). The clonotype originates from a man in his fifties in good health and CMV-seronegative. Sequenced: PBMCs. The CDR3 protein is CASSQGSNQPQHF. CDR3 coding DNA: TGTGCCAGCAGCCAGGGGAGCAATCAGCCCCAGCATTTT.